A single sample is the source of the 14 T cell receptor beta chains below, sequenced in a study of pediatric ulcerative colitis. One to two pinch biopsies were taken from the rectum during colonoscopy. Measured with immunoSEQ multiplex PCR; TCRdb has only the in-frame clones, and not every one. In the table there are tens of thousands of clones, 78% of which are singletons. The sequenced sample consisted of gut tissue. The receptors come from a girl under 18 with moderate ulcerative colitis.

The rearrangement uses TRBV11-2 and TRBJ1-3; tentative D call: TRBD1 (5 bases). CDR1 is SGHAT and CDR2 is FQNNGV in the germline V gene. V gave up 3 bases and J gave up 2 bases, with 8 bases separating them. The CDR3 has 14 amino acids. CDR3 coding DNA: TGTGCCAGCAGCTTGGCAGGGACTGGAAACACCATATATTTT. As protein: CASSLAGTGNTIYF.

The chain has TRBV4-2 and TRBJ2-1; TRBD2 agrees at 9 bases. The CDR3 has 15 amino acids. V gave up 5 bases and J gave up 5 bases; unmatched junction bases: 7. Germline V CDR1 and CDR2: LGHNA, YNFKEQ. CDR3 coding DNA: TGTGCCAGCAGCGGTGGAGCGGGGGGTGACAATGAGCAGTTCTTC. It yields the protein CASSGGAGGDNEQFF.

The V and J genes are TRBV28 and TRBJ1-1; D possibly corresponds to TRBD1 (5 bases). Germline V CDR1 and CDR2: MDHEN, SYDVKM. There are 14 residues in the CDR3. V was trimmed by 1 base and J by 5 bases, leaving 11 bases between them. The CDR3 region has the DNA TGTGCCAGCAGTTTATCCGGGGCAATGACTGAAGCTTTCTTT. This gives the protein CASSLSGAMTEAFF.

This clone was picked up a small number of times. The chain uses TRBV10-3 and TRBJ2-2, with 10 nucleotides matching TRBD2. There are 16 residues in the CDR3. Germline V CDR1 and CDR2: ENHRY, SYGVKD. J lost 0 bases, V lost 4 bases, and 2 bases had no gene match. The CDR3 DNA sequence: TGTGCCATCAGTGCTAGCGGGGGCCCGAACACCGGGGAGCTGTTTTTT. Amino acids: CAISASGGPNTGELFF.

This clone was found once. This chain connects TRBV7-2 to TRBJ1-5; 9 bases fit TRBD1. Per germline, CDR1 SGHTA and CDR2 FQGNSA. The trim removed 5 bases at V and 3 bases at J, leaving 5 bases unmatched. The CDR3 is 15 residues long. The CDR3 is CASSSRDRDNQPQHF. The CDR3 DNA is TGTGCCAGCAGCAGCCGGGACAGGGACAATCAGCCCCAGCATTTT.

CDR3 coding DNA: TGTGCCAGCAGTTTTGGGACAGGGGCGGGTCAGCCCCAGCATTTT. This translates into CASSFGTGAGQPQHF. The chain couples TRBV27 to TRBJ1-5; 10 nucleotides agree with TRBD1. CDR3 length: 15 amino acids. Germline V gene lookup returns CDR1 MNHEY and CDR2 SMNVEV (reference sequence). V lost 3 bases to trimming and J lost 6 bases; unmatched junction nucleotides: 5.

The DNA of the CDR3 is TGTGCCTGGAGGGTGGACAGCTACACTGAAGCTTTCTTT. Its translation is CAWRVDSYTEAFF. J is TRBJ1-1 and V is TRBV30; maybe TRBD1 (6 bases). V was trimmed by 3 bases and J by 3 bases, leaving 11 bases between them. Germline V CDR1 and CDR2: GTSNPN, SVGIG (reference sequence). The CDR3 runs to 13 residues.

The chain links TRBV19 to TRBJ2-7; TRBD1 matches 10 bases. Looked up from germline, CDR1 is LNHDA and CDR2 is SQIVND (reference sequence). Trimming removed 3 bases from V and 4 bases from J; junction bases left unmatched: 3. This CDR3 comprises 14 residues. The CDR3: CASSIRQGAYEQYF. The DNA of the CDR3 is TGTGCCAGTAGTATCCGACAGGGGGCTTACGAGCAGTACTTC.

The V gene is TRBV27, the J gene TRBJ2-3; the D is unclear. The germline gives CDR1 MNHEY, CDR2 SMNVEV (reference sequence). V was trimmed by 2 bases and J by 3 bases, leaving 12 bases between them. This CDR3 has 15 residues. In DNA form, the CDR3 reads TGTGCCAGCAGTTTAACCAGGCTTGGGACAGATACGCAGTATTTT. Amino acids: CASSLTRLGTDTQYF.

The V call is TRBV19, the J call TRBJ2-5; D call uncertain. The CDR3 is made up of 12 amino acids. Germline values: CDR1 LNHDA, CDR2 SQIVND (reference sequence). V was pared by 3 bases and J by 5 bases, with 7 bases between. In DNA form, the CDR3 reads TGTGCCAGTAGTATCCCGGGTGAGACCCAGTACTTC. Encoded protein: CASSIPGETQYF.

In its sample, this clone was seen once. The chain employs TRBV19 and TRBJ2-1, with 11 bases matching TRBD1. The CDR3 has 13 amino acids. Per germline, CDR1 LNHDA and CDR2 SQIVND (reference sequence). With 10 bases clipped from V and 7 bases from J, the junction kept 6 bases outside the gene matches. CDR3 sequence: CATSGTGGNEQFF. CDR3 nucleotide sequence: TGTGCCACTTCCGGGACAGGGGGGAATGAGCAGTTCTTC.

The chain employs TRBV5-1 and TRBJ2-5, with TRBD1 matching 7 bases. The CDR3 loop spans 14 amino acids. V lost 4 bases and J lost 4; bases outside the gene matches: 7. Germline-derived CDR1 and CDR2 are SGHRS and YFSETQ. In DNA form, the CDR3 reads TGCGCCAGCAGCAAACAGGGGTCATCAGAGACCCAGTACTTC. Residues: CASSKQGSSETQYF.

J is TRBJ2-7 and V is TRBV28; 8 positions agree with TRBD2. Germline lookup yields CDR1 MDHEN and CDR2 SYDVKM. The CDR3 spans 17 residues. The J segment lost 1 base and the V segment lost 2 bases, leaving 10 bases of the junction unmatched. Here the CDR3 reads CASSLRASGRRSYEQYF. The CDR3, as DNA: TGTGCCAGCAGTTTACGGGCTAGCGGGCGCCGATCCTACGAGCAGTACTTC.

This chain joins TRBV6-5 and TRBJ2-5, with TRBD2 matching over 9 bases. Germline trimming cut 2 bases from V and 4 bases from J; bases unmatched to any gene: 8. The germline V gene encodes CDR1 MNHEY and CDR2 SVGAGI. CDR3 length equals 16 residues. The CDR3 region is CASSYPLAGGPETQYF. The DNA of the CDR3 is TGTGCCAGCAGTTACCCTCTGGCGGGAGGGCCAGAGACCCAGTACTTC.